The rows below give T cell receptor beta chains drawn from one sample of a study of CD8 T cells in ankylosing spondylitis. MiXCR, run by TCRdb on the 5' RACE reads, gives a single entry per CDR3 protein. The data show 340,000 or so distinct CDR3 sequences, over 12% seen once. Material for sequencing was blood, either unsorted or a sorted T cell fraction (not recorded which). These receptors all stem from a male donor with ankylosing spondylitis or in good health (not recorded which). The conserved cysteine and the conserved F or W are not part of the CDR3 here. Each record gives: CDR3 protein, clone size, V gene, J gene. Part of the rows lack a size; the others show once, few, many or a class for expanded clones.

CDR3: ASGDRGDTGELF
size: -
V: TRBV2
J: TRBJ2-2

CDR3: ASSSPGNQPQH
size: few
V: TRBV6-2/TRBV6-3
J: TRBJ1-5

CDR3: AAGTPDSHSYNEQF
size: -
V: TRBV25-1
J: TRBJ2-1

CDR3: ASSHPGAGVDTEAF
size: few
V: TRBV11-2
J: TRBJ1-1

CDR3: ATIKSGVTGELF
size: -
V: TRBV6-1
J: TRBJ2-2

CDR3: SVGQGGNQPQH
size: -
V: TRBV29-1
J: TRBJ1-5

CDR3: SVDTPETQY
size: many
V: TRBV29-1
J: TRBJ2-5

CDR3: ASSRGLALEDTQY
size: -
V: TRBV5-1
J: TRBJ2-3

CDR3: ASTLAGKGENTEAF
size: -
V: TRBV7-9
J: TRBJ1-1

CDR3: ASSFGRSSNQPQH
size: -
V: TRBV5-5
J: TRBJ1-5

CDR3: ASSDPGLGGIGELF
size: -
V: TRBV5-6
J: TRBJ2-2

CDR3: SARKDAGEQF
size: -
V: TRBV20-1
J: TRBJ2-1

CDR3: AISGGGRGRDTQY
size: -
V: TRBV10-3
J: TRBJ2-3

CDR3: AWSVGQTYEQY
size: -
V: TRBV30
J: TRBJ2-7

CDR3: ASSFGQGVWETQY
size: few
V: TRBV12-3/TRBV12-4
J: TRBJ2-5

CDR3: ASSLTGQGYGYT
size: many
V: TRBV4-1
J: TRBJ1-2

CDR3: ASSLWRDGSTEAF
size: -
V: TRBV7-9
J: TRBJ1-1

CDR3: ASSLTPSGANVLT
size: -
V: TRBV12-3/TRBV12-4
J: TRBJ2-6

CDR3: ATSDRGRGNTIY
size: few
V: TRBV10-3
J: TRBJ1-3

CDR3: ASSASEIMNTEAF
size: few
V: TRBV2
J: TRBJ1-1

CDR3: ASSVQGSGNTEAF
size: -
V: TRBV11-2
J: TRBJ1-1

CDR3: ASKGGQGGNQPQH
size: few
V: TRBV6-1
J: TRBJ1-5

CDR3: ASSLGALAKNIQY
size: few
V: TRBV12-3/TRBV12-4
J: TRBJ2-4

CDR3: AWSAWGVGELF
size: few
V: TRBV30
J: TRBJ2-2

CDR3: ASSQEQGSGANVLT
size: -
V: TRBV4-2
J: TRBJ2-6

CDR3: ASSTGQLYGYT
size: many
V: TRBV12-3/TRBV12-4
J: TRBJ1-2

CDR3: AISTVGGAVDGEQY
size: -
V: TRBV10-3
J: TRBJ2-7

CDR3: ASSITGVGTGEQF
size: -
V: TRBV19
J: TRBJ2-1

CDR3: ASSFTRLAGFGEQY
size: few
V: TRBV7-8
J: TRBJ2-7

CDR3: ASSLLGGRYSGANVLT
size: few
V: TRBV11-2
J: TRBJ2-6

CDR3: ASSHGGGEQY
size: few
V: TRBV3-1
J: TRBJ2-7

CDR3: ASSFPGEESTGELF
size: -
V: TRBV5-6
J: TRBJ2-2